What follows describes a single T cell receptor (beta chain). Profiled with immunoSEQ multiplex PCR; TCRdb holds only in-frame clones, not every one. The sample holds 65,000 to 85,000 clones, roughly 93% seen once. This sample was taken from a study of technical replicates of blood from a handful of donors. The V gene lost 2 bases and the J gene lost 0 bases, with 10 bases spanning the gap. The germline gives CDR1 MNHNY, CDR2 SVGAGI (reference sequence). The CDR3 is 15 amino acids. The gene calls are TRBV6-6 and TRBJ1-1; D is unresolved. The specimen was T cells isolated from PBMCs. This receptor was identified in a human donor in good health. In DNA form, the CDR3 reads TGTGCCAGCAGTTACAGTTCTATTATGAACACTGAAGCTTTCTTT. As protein: CASSYSSIMNTEAFF.